This is a list of T cell receptor beta chains from one sample in a study of Graves' ophthalmopathy and Graves' hyperthyroidism. TCRdb passed the multiplex PCR reads through MiXCR, listing each CDR3 protein once. This table has under 350,000 distinct CDR3 sequences, 15% to 20% appearing once. The sample comprised peripheral blood. The receptor set was obtained from an adult man with Graves' ophthalmopathy. Both conserved end residues are part of each CDR3. The D gene is left open where the match is weak. The size field is filled for only some rows; it gives once, few, many or a size class.

d_call j_call v_call clone_size cdr3_nt cdr3_aa
TRBD1 TRBJ1-5 TRBV28 few TGTGCCAGCAGGCTGGGTGCCGGGACAGGAGTTAGCAATCAGCCCCAGCATTTT CASRLGAGTGVSNQPQHF
. TRBJ2-5 TRBV29-1 many TGCAGCGTTGTCCCGGGACTTTTTGAGACCCAGTACTTC CSVVPGLFETQYF
. TRBJ1-1 TRBV6-1 many TGTGCCAGCAGTGAAGTGGGCGAGGGGACTGAAGCTTTCTTT CASSEVGEGTEAFF
. TRBJ2-5 TRBV12-3/TRBV12-4 many TGTGCCAGCAGTCCCCAGCGCGGAGGGGGGGAGACCCAGTACTTC CASSPQRGGGETQYF
TRBD1 TRBJ2-7 TRBV6-1 . TGTGCCAGCAGTGCGGGACAGGGTTTGTACGAGCAGTACTTC CASSAGQGLYEQYF
. TRBJ2-5 TRBV7-2 many TGTGCCAGCAGCTTAGCGGGGGGGCCTTTTGAGACCCAGTACTTC CASSLAGGPFETQYF
. TRBJ1-2 TRBV6-5 many TGTGCCAGCAGTTACGGCCAGGGGCACTATGGCTACACCTTC CASSYGQGHYGYTF
. TRBJ1-2 TRBV28 many TGTGCCAGCACCAGGGATGGGAGGCAGTACTATGGCTACACCTTC CASTRDGRQYYGYTF
. TRBJ1-2 TRBV30 many TGTGCCTGGGGACGGGACGAAGGGTATGGCTACACCTTC CAWGRDEGYGYTF
TRBD2 TRBJ2-2 TRBV11-2 many TGTGCCAGCAGCTTAGTACTAGCGGGAAGCACCGGGGAGCTGTTTTTT CASSLVLAGSTGELFF
. TRBJ2-7 TRBV7-2 many TGTGCCAGCAACCCCCGGTCGGGCTCCTACGAGCAGTACTTC CASNPRSGSYEQYF
. TRBJ1-5 TRBV20-1 many TGCAGTGCTCCTACGACCCCCGCCGGTCAGCCCCAGCATTTT CSAPTTPAGQPQHF
. TRBJ2-2 TRBV30 many TGTGCCTGGAGTGTACTGGCCTCCGGGGAGCTGTTTTTT CAWSVLASGELFF
TRBD1 TRBJ1-1 TRBV29-1 many TGCAGCGTTGTGGACAGGGGAATAATCGGAGCTTTCTTT CSVVDRGIIGAFF
TRBD1 TRBJ1-1 TRBV12-3/TRBV12-4 many TGTGCCAGCAGTTTAATGGCAGGGGGCGTCATGAACACTGAAGCTTTCTTT CASSLMAGGVMNTEAFF
. TRBJ1-5 TRBV4-1 many TGCGCCAGCAGCCAAGAAACAAGCAATCAGCCCCAGCATTTT CASSQETSNQPQHF
. TRBJ2-7 TRBV5-1 many TGCGCCAGCAGCTTGGACCCCTTCCCTAGGGAGCAGTACTTC CASSLDPFPREQYF
TRBD2 TRBJ2-7 TRBV11-2 many TGTGCCAGCACCCCAATAAGGACTAGTTCAACCTACGAGCAGTACTTC CASTPIRTSSTYEQYF
TRBD2 TRBJ2-5 TRBV28 few TGTGCCAGCAGTTCAAGACTAGCGGGGGGGCACCAAGAGACCCAGTACTTC CASSSRLAGGHQETQYF
TRBD1 TRBJ2-7 TRBV7-8 many TGTGCCAGCAGCTCTTGGACAGGGGGTGGCGAGCAGTACTTC CASSSWTGGGEQYF
. TRBJ1-2 TRBV7-2 . TGTGCCAGCAGCGTTTGCCCGGCTAACTATGGCTACAACTTC CASSVCPANYGYNF
. TRBJ1-1 TRBV7-3 many TGTGCCAGCAGCGGTGGGGGTGGAAGTCAAACCGAAGCTTTCTTT CASSGGGGSQTEAFF
TRBD1 TRBJ2-5 TRBV6-1 many TGTGCCAGCTCACGGTTCCCGGGACAGCAAGAGACCCAGTACTTC CASSRFPGQQETQYF
. TRBJ2-5 TRBV6-5 many TGTGCCAGCAGTTACGCGACAAGGAGGGGGGTCAAGGAGACCCAGTACTTC CASSYATRRGVKETQYF
. TRBJ2-5 TRBV6-1 many TGTGCCAGCACGCACAACCAAGAGACCCAGTACTTC CASTHNQETQYF
. TRBJ2-7 TRBV29-1 many TGCAGCGTTGTTGGAGGTTACGAGCAGTACTTC CSVVGGYEQYF
TRBD1 TRBJ1-2 TRBV6-5 medium-sized TGTGCCAGCAGTTACTCGAGAGGGACAGCATATGGCTACACCTTC CASSYSRGTAYGYTF
TRBD2 TRBJ2-2 TRBV12-3/TRBV12-4 many TGTGCCAGCAGCTTGGGACTAGCGGACACCGGGGAGCTGTTTTTT CASSLGLADTGELFF
. TRBJ1-5 TRBV6-2/TRBV6-3 many TGTGCCAGCAGTGCGGACAGCGGTACTCCCCAGCATTTT CASSADSGTPQHF
. TRBJ2-5 TRBV2 many TGTGCCAGCAGTGAAGCCGGGACTTCAGGGGAGACCCAGTACTTC CASSEAGTSGETQYF
. TRBJ2-7 TRBV12-3/TRBV12-4 many TGTGCCAGCACCCACGGGGCAGCCTACGAGCAGTACTTC CASTHGAAYEQYF
TRBD2 TRBJ2-7 TRBV5-1 many TGCGCCAGCAGCCGTATGGGACTAGCGGGAGGGTCGATTCGGGTGGAGCAGTACTTC CASSRMGLAGGSIRVEQYF
TRBD2 TRBJ2-7 TRBV20-1 many TGCAGTGCTAGAGTTAGCGGGGCCAACGAGCAGTACTTC CSARVSGANEQYF
. TRBJ1-6 TRBV30 many TGTGCCGGAAAACAGGGAGATAATTCACCCCTCCACTTT CAGKQGDNSPLHF
. TRBJ1-6 TRBV2 many TGTGCCAGCAGTGAATCACAGCTCAATTCACCCCTCCACTTT CASSESQLNSPLHF
. TRBJ2-5 TRBV29-1 many TGCAGCGTCGAAAAACAGGGTCCAGGTTTTGCTGAGACCCAGTACTTC CSVEKQGPGFAETQYF
. TRBJ1-2 TRBV6-2/TRBV6-3 . TGTGCCAGCAGGGCGATGGGGCGGACTAATTATGGCTACACCTTC CASRAMGRTNYGYTF
. TRBJ1-1 TRBV10-3 many TGTGCCATCAGGCAGGGACCGAACGCAAAGGTTAAAGCTTTCTTT CAIRQGPNAKVKAFF
TRBD1 TRBJ2-7 TRBV20-1 many TGCAGTGCTAGGAGGCCCCAAAGGACAGGGGGCGAGCAGTACTTC CSARRPQRTGGEQYF
. TRBJ2-7 TRBV20-1 few TGCAGTGCTAGCGATGGACCGGGCTACGAGCAGTACTTC CSASDGPGYEQYF
TRBD1 TRBJ2-2 TRBV19 . TGTGCCAGTAGTACCCGACAGGGAACCGGGGAGCTGTTTTTT CASSTRQGTGELFF
TRBD1 TRBJ1-6 TRBV28 many TGTGCCAGCGCCACAGGGGGTTCACCCCTCCACTTT CASATGGSPLHF
TRBD2 TRBJ2-7 TRBV5-1 many TGCGCCAGCAGCCCTTCGACTAGCGGGGGTGAGCAGTACTTC CASSPSTSGGEQYF